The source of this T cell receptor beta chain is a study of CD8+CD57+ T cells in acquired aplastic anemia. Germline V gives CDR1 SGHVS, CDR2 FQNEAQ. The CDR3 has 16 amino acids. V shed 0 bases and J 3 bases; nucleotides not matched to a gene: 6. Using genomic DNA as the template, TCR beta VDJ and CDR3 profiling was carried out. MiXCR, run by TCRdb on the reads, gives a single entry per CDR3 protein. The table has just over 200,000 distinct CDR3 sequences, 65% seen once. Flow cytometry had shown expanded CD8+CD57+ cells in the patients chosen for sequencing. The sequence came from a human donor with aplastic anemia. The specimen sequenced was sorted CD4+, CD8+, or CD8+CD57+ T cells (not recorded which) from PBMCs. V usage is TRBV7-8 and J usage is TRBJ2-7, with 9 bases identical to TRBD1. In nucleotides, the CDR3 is TGTGCCAGCAGCTTAGCGAGACCGGGACAGGGCTACGAGCAGTACTTC. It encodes CASSLARPGQGYEQYF.